The 8 T cell receptor beta chains below come from one sample, sequenced in a study of blood T cell repertoires in COVID-19. Generated by immunoSEQ multiplex PCR, the TCRdb table keeps only in-frame clones and is missing some. Of 250,000 to 300,000 clones in the sample, about nine tenths were seen once. The sample taken for sequencing was PBMCs or T cells enriched from blood (not recorded which). The receptor source for this set is a man aged 18 to 29 who had recovered from COVID-19.

This sequence joins TRBV9 and TRBJ2-5, with 9 bases matching TRBD1. Looked up from germline, CDR1 is SGDLS and CDR2 is YYNGEE. Trimming at V came to 0 bases and at J to 5 bases, leaving 2 bases not matched to a gene. This CDR3 comprises 14 residues. The CDR3 DNA follows: TGTGCCAGCAGCGTAGACAGGGGGCCCGAGACCCAGTACTTC. Translating gives CASSVDRGPETQYF.

This chain joins TRBV2 and TRBJ2-2; the match to TRBD1 covers 8 bases. Losses at the gene ends were 5 bases for V and 5 bases for J; bases not matched to a gene: 7. The CDR3 covers 15 residues. Germline lookup yields CDR1 SNHLY and CDR2 FYNNEI. The CDR3: CASSPRTGRTGELFF. Written as DNA, the CDR3 is TGTGCCAGCAGTCCGCGGACAGGGAGGACCGGGGAGCTGTTTTTT.

This clone was counted once. The CDR3 DNA sequence: TGTGCCAGCACCCCCAGGGGTAACTATGGCTACACCTTC. This codes for CASTPRGNYGYTF. The chain employs TRBV6-5 and TRBJ1-2, with D possibly TRBD1 on 6 matching bases. Germline V CDR1 and CDR2: MNHEY, SVGAGI. The CDR3 is made up of 13 amino acids. V lost 7 bases and J lost 1, with 10 bases in between.

This rearrangement joins TRBV7-9 to TRBJ2-3; TRBD2 is a possible D gene (6 bases). This CDR3 has 16 residues. Deletions cut 5 bases from V and 4 bases from J, with 19 bases between. Germline V gives CDR1 SEHNR, CDR2 FQNEAQ (reference sequence). DNA for the CDR3: TGTGCCAGCAGCCCCTCCGGGGCGGGGATCGCAGATACGCAGTATTTT. This codes for CASSPSGAGIADTQYF.

This chain joins TRBV7-8 and TRBJ1-1; 7 bases map to TRBD1. The J segment lost 11 bases and the V segment lost 5 bases, leaving 14 bases of the junction unmatched. The CDR3 totals 14 residues. Germline CDR1 and CDR2: SGHVS and FQNEAQ. The DNA for the CDR3 is TGTGCCAGCAGCCAAACAGGGGTAATCCTGGGGGCTTTCTTT. Translated, it gives CASSQTGVILGAFF.

This chain connects TRBV5-6 to TRBJ2-7, with TRBD1 matching 7 bases. This CDR3 comprises 14 residues. V lost 2 bases, J lost 7 bases, and 9 bases stayed unmatched. Germline V lookup: CDR1 SGHDT, CDR2 YYEEEE. CDR3 loop: CASSLRQGRGEQYF. The CDR3 DNA sequence: TGTGCCAGCAGCTTAAGACAGGGAAGAGGTGAGCAGTACTTC.

The chain carries TRBV4-1 and TRBJ2-3; possible D gene TRBD1, 5 bases. Between the trimmed V and J ends, which lost 1 base and 4 bases, there was a span of 15 bases. Germline V CDR1 and CDR2: MGHRA, YSYEKL. The CDR3 has 16 residues. CDR3 loop: CASSQAGLGAADTQYF. DNA of the CDR3: TGCGCCAGCAGCCAAGCCGGGCTAGGGGCCGCAGATACGCAGTATTTT.

This rearrangement joins TRBV15 to TRBJ2-5, with D tentatively TRBD1 (5 bases). V dropped 2 bases and J dropped 1 base, with 11 bases sitting between them. CDR1 is LNHNV and CDR2 is YYDKDF in the germline V gene (reference sequence). The CDR3 covers 15 residues. CDR3 coding DNA: TGTGCCACCAGCAGAAGTACAGGCGCCCAAGAGACCCAGTACTTC. Encoded protein: CATSRSTGAQETQYF.